The 11 T cell receptor beta chains in this list originate from one sample, sequenced in a study of cytomegalovirus exposure and HLA in healthy donors. Clones were read by immunoSEQ multiplex PCR, and TCRdb kept only the in-frame ones, dropping some. Of 150,000 to 200,000 clones in the sample, around 88% were seen once. Material: PBMCs. Source of these receptors: a woman between 18 and 30 years old in good health and CMV-seronegative.

This chain links TRBV19 with TRBJ1-2; 7 bases map to TRBD1. Trimming took 4 bases from V and 4 from J; bases not matched to a gene: 15. CDR3 length: 17 residues. Germline V gene data show CDR1 as LNHDA and CDR2 as SQIVND (reference sequence). This chain's CDR3 is CASSTRQGNNRAYGYTF. Written as DNA, the CDR3 is TGTGCCAGTAGTACACGACAGGGAAATAATCGGGCCTATGGCTACACCTTC.

The chain recombines TRBV14 with TRBJ2-1, with a weak D call TRBD1 (6 bases). The CDR3 is made up of 15 amino acids. Germline V gene data show CDR1 as SGHDN and CDR2 as FVKESK. V was trimmed by 0 bases and J by 8 bases, leaving 14 bases between them. In DNA form, the CDR3 reads TGTGCCAGCAGCCAAGATTTCAGGGGTTCCGATGAGCAGTTCTTC. It is translated as CASSQDFRGSDEQFF.

The gene calls are TRBV5-1 and TRBJ2-3; D possibly corresponds to TRBD2 (6 bases). The CDR3 contains 15 residues. Looked up from germline, CDR1 is SGHRS and CDR2 is YFSETQ. Trimming removed 4 bases from V and 1 base from J, with 13 bases in between. CDR3 in amino acids: CASSDMGGGTDTQYF. The DNA for the CDR3 is TGCGCCAGCAGCGACATGGGGGGAGGCACAGATACGCAGTATTTT.

The J gene is TRBJ1-2, the V gene TRBV6-1, with 8 nucleotides matching TRBD1. With 6 bases clipped from V and 3 bases from J, the junction kept 6 bases outside the gene matches. The CDR3 extends over 14 amino acids. CDR1 is MNHNS, CDR2 SASEGT, per germline. The CDR3 DNA sequence: TGTGCCAGCAGCCTGACAGGGGTCGACTATGGCTACACCTTC. Its protein is CASSLTGVDYGYTF.

With regard to this clone: Other DNA sequences in the sample encode the same CDR3. The chain couples TRBV11-2 to TRBJ2-7; TRBD2 aligns across 8 bases. CDR3 length: 14 residues. With 5 bases clipped from V and 3 bases from J, the junction kept 6 bases outside the gene matches. From germline, CDR1 is SGHAT and CDR2 FQNNGV. DNA for the CDR3: TGTGCCAGCAGCGCCGGAACTAGCGGCTACGAGCAGTACTTC. This translates into CASSAGTSGYEQYF.

The CDR3 here is CASSRRQGGQPQHF. The CDR3 nucleotides are TGTGCCAGCAGCCGCAGACAGGGGGGTCAGCCCCAGCATTTT. The J gene is TRBJ1-5, the V gene TRBV7-6, with TRBD1 identical over 9 bases. Unmatched junction bases numbered 5, after V lost 5 bases and J lost 6 bases. This CDR3 region has 14 residues. CDR1 and CDR2 from the germline V gene are SGHVS and FNYEAQ.

V and J are TRBV27 and TRBJ1-2; a possible D gene is TRBD1 (6 bases). V was cut by 5 bases and J by 8 bases, with 15 bases left in between. CDR3 length: 13 residues. Per the germline V gene, CDR1 is MNHEY and CDR2 is SMNVEV (reference sequence). The CDR3 sequence is CASSPGGGRGYTF. The CDR3 DNA is TGTGCCAGCAGTCCCGGGGGGGGGCGAGGCTACACCTTC.

In its sample, this clone was seen once. The chain joins TRBV10-3 to TRBJ2-1, with D tentatively TRBD2 (6 bases). Germline V lookup: CDR1 ENHRY, CDR2 SYGVKD. Deletions cut 4 bases from V and 4 bases from J, with 14 bases between. CDR3 length: 15 amino acids. The CDR3 region is CAISGAGSGYNEQFF. The CDR3 region has the DNA TGTGCCATCAGTGGAGCCGGGAGTGGTTACAATGAGCAGTTCTTC.

Here the CDR3 DNA reads TGCAGCGTTGAAACTCCGGGACTAGCGGGAGTGGGCGTTCAGCAGTACTTC. This gives the protein CSVETPGLAGVGVQQYF. This sequence joins TRBV29-1 and TRBJ2-7; 14 bases map to TRBD2. J was trimmed by 8 bases and V by 2 bases; bases with no gene match: 14. The germline V gene has CDR1 SQVTM and CDR2 ANQGSEA. CDR3 length: 17 amino acids.

Details on this clone: The sample carries other DNA sequences with the same CDR3. The chain joins TRBV5-4 to TRBJ2-2; D not certain. Germline loops: CDR1 SGHNT, CDR2 YYREEE (reference sequence). This CDR3 region has 14 residues. V shed 0 bases and J shed 2 bases, with 5 bases lying between them. The CDR3 sequence is CASSLVQNTGELFF. As DNA, the CDR3 is TGTGCCAGCAGCTTGGTCCAAAACACCGGGGAGCTGTTTTTT.

CDR3 coding DNA: TGTGCCAGCAGCCCGACAGGGGACCAGCAGTACTTC. It yields the protein CASSPTGDQQYF. The chain couples TRBV9 to TRBJ2-7; 8 bases are shared with TRBD1. CDR3 length: 12 residues. The germline V gene has CDR1 SGDLS and CDR2 YYNGEE. The V and J ends lost 4 bases and 8 bases, in that order; junction bases with no gene match: 5. The variable domain in full, completed from reference TRBV9 and TRBJ2-7, reads DSGVTQTPKHLITATGQRVTLRCSPRSGDLSVYWYQQSLDQGLQFLIQYYNGEERAKGNILERFSAQQFPDLHSELNLSSLELGDSALYFCASSPTGDQQYFGPGTRLTVT.